This T cell receptor beta chain came from a study of T cells in localized non-small cell lung cancer. Notes on the study in general: Analysis by sequencing included only one tumor region, so heterogeneity remains possible. Highest T cell clonality was seen in uninvolved adjacent lung, surpassing that measured in tumor. Paired adjacent lung recovered a median approximately 57 of the top 100 tumor clones. Among blood samples, higher T cell density accompanied longer overall survival.

The method was immunoSEQ multiplex PCR; TCRdb's version includes in-frame clones alone and lacks a portion of them. The sample lists 25,000 to 30,000 clones; roughly 90% were seen once. The CDR3 sequence is 16 residues long. CDR1 is SEHNR, CDR2 FQNEAQ, per germline (reference sequence). V lost 0 bases, J lost 4 bases, and 6 bases stayed unmatched. In regard to this clone: What it binds is not known.

The chain couples TRBV7-9 to TRBJ2-7, with 10 nucleotides matching TRBD1. The sequencing here drew on peripheral blood, taken before any cancer treatment. The sequence came from a woman aged 18 to 55 with stage I lung adenocarcinoma. The CDR3 here is CASSLARDRGEYEQYF. CDR3 sequence (DNA): TGTGCCAGCAGCTTAGCGCGGGACAGGGGAGAGTACGAGCAGTACTTC.